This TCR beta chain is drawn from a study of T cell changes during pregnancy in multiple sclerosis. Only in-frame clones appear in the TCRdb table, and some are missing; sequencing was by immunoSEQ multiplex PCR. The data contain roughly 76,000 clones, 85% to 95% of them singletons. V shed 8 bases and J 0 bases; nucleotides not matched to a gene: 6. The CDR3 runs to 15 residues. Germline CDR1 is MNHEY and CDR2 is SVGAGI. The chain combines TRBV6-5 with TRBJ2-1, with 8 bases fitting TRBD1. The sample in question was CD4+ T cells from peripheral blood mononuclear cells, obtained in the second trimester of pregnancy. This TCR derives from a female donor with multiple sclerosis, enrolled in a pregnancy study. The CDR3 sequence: CASARTGSSYNEQFF. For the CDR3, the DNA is TGTGCCAGCGCGAGGACAGGGAGCTCCTACAATGAGCAGTTCTTC.